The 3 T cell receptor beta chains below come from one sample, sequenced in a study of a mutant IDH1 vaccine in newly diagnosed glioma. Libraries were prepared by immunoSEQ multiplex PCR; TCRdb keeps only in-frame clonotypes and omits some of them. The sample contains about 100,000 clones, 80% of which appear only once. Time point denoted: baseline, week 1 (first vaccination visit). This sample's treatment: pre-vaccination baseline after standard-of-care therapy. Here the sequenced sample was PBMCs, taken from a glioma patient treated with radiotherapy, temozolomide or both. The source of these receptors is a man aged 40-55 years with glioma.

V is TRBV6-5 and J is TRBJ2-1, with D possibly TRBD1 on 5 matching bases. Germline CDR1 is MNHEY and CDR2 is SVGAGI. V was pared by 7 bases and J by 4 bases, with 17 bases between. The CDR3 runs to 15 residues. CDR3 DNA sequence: TGTGCCAGCACCCAAGGGCCCGACAGATACAATGAGCAGTTCTTC. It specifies CASTQGPDRYNEQFF.

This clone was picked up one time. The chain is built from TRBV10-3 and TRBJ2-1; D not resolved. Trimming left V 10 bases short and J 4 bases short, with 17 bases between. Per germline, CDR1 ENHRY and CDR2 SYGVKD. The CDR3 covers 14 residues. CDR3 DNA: TGTGCCACCGTCTGGTCCGAGATATACAATGAGCAGTTCTTC. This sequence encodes CATVWSEIYNEQFF.

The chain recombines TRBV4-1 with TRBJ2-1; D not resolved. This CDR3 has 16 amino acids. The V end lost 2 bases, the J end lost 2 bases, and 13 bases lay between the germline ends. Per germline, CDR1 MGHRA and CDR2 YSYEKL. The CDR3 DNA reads TGCGCCAGCAGCCAACGCGGTGGGCCCCCCTACAATGAGCAGTTCTTC. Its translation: CASSQRGGPPYNEQFF.